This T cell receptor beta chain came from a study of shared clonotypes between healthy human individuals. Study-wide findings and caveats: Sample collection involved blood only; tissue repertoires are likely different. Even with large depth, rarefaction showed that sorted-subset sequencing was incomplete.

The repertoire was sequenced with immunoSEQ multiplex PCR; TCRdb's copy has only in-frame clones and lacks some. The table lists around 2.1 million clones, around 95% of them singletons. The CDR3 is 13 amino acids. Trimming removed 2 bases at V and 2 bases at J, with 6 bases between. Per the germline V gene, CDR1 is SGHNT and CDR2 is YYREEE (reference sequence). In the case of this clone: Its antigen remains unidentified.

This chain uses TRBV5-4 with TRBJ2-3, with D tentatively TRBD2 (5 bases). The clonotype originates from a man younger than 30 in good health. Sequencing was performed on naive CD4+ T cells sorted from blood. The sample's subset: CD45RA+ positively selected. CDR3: CASSFGLTDTQYF. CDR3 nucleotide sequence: TGTGCCAGCAGCTTCGGACTCACAGATACGCAGTATTTT. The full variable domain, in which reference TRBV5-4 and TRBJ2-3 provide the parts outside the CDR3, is ETGVTQSPTHLIKTRGQQVTLRCSSQSGHNTVSWYQQALGQGPQFIFQYYREEENGRGNFPPRFSGLQFPNYSSELNVNALELDDSALYLCASSFGLTDTQYFGPGTRLTVL.